Below, 24 T cell receptor beta chains from the same sample are listed, as sequenced in a study of shared clonotypes between healthy human individuals. Naive-designated CD8 cells lacked CD45RO, were positively enriched for CCR7, and omitted terminally differentiated effector memory CD45RA+ cells. Data came from immunoSEQ multiplex PCR; TCRdb stores just in-frame clones and leaves some out. The sample has millions of clones, over 85% seen once. What was sequenced was naive CD8+ T cells sorted from blood. Receptors originate from a man between 18 and 29 years old in good health.

The chain couples TRBV5-1 to TRBJ1-5, with D tentatively TRBD1 (6 bases). The germline V gene encodes CDR1 SGHRS and CDR2 YFSETQ. Between the trimmed V and J ends, which lost 4 bases and 3 bases, there was a span of 14 bases. The CDR3 length is 15 residues. The CDR3 reads CASSPGEPYNQPQHF. CDR3 in DNA: TGCGCCAGCAGCCCAGGGGAGCCCTACAATCAGCCCCAGCATTTT.

The chain couples TRBV27 to TRBJ2-7; 9 bases line up with TRBD2. The CDR3 spans 15 residues. Per germline, CDR1 MNHEY and CDR2 SMNVEV (reference sequence). After removal of 5 bases from V and 1 base from J, the junction contained 6 bases not matched to a gene. CDR3 in DNA: TGTGCCAGCAGTGCTAGCGGGGAGGGGTCCTACGAGCAGTACTTC. It yields the protein CASSASGEGSYEQYF.

Only one count was recorded for this clone. The chain employs TRBV11-2 and TRBJ2-7; D perhaps matches TRBD2 (6 bases). The CDR3 is 13 residues long. Germline CDR1 SGHAT, CDR2 FQNNGV. Trimming took off 7 bases at V and 3 bases at J, with 13 bases between the two ends. The CDR3 protein is CASTSGGIYEQYF. CDR3 nucleotides: TGTGCCAGCACCTCCGGGGGAATCTACGAGCAGTACTTC.

The V call is TRBV29-1, the J call TRBJ2-7; D may match TRBD1 or TRBD2 (5 bases each). The CDR3 has 13 amino acids. Trimming cost V 4 bases and J 0 bases, with 10 bases left between them. Germline CDR1 reads SQVTM; CDR2 reads ANQGSEA. As DNA, the CDR3 is TGCAGCGTTGGAGAGGGGAGCTCCTACGAGCAGTACTTC. Its protein is CSVGEGSSYEQYF.

V usage is TRBV27 and J usage is TRBJ1-5; no clear D. CDR3 length equals 14 residues. V lost 2 bases, J lost 3 bases, and 8 bases lay in between. CDR1 and CDR2 from the germline V gene are MNHEY and SMNVEV (reference sequence). The CDR3 DNA reads TGTGCCAGCAGTTTAGGGCAGATCAATCAGCCCCAGCATTTT. This codes for CASSLGQINQPQHF.

This clone has a handful of counts. This chain connects TRBV30 to TRBJ1-1; weak D call: TRBD1 (6 bases). V gave up 1 base and J gave up 7 bases, with 13 bases separating them. Germline V gene lookup returns CDR1 GTSNPN and CDR2 SVGIG (reference sequence). The CDR3 has 13 amino acids. The CDR3 DNA is TGTGCCTGGAGTGGGACAGAGAGGGGTGAAGCTTTCTTT. The encoded protein is CAWSGTERGEAFF.

This rearrangement joins TRBV4-3 to TRBJ2-1; D is possibly TRBD1 or TRBD2 (5 bases each). The ends were cut back, 3 bases at V and 4 bases at J, with 13 bases in the middle. CDR3 length: 15 amino acids. Germline V gene lookup returns CDR1 LGHNA and CDR2 YSLEER. Written as DNA, the CDR3 is TGCGCCAGCAGCCACCGGGACGGAGAATACAATGAGCAGTTCTTC. This sequence encodes CASSHRDGEYNEQFF.

This clone was detected only once. This sequence joins TRBV28 and TRBJ2-2; possible D gene TRBD1, 6 bases. The CDR3 loop spans 14 amino acids. The V gene's germline CDR1 is MDHEN and CDR2 SYDVKM. V was cut by 6 bases and J by 4 bases, with 12 bases left in between. The CDR3 nucleotides are TGTGCCAGCAGCCCTACAGGGTCCACCGGGGAGCTGTTTTTT. Its protein product is CASSPTGSTGELFF.

The chain carries TRBV7-9 and TRBJ2-1, with 8 bases that match TRBD2. The CDR3 runs 17 residues. From germline, CDR1 is SEHNR and CDR2 FQNEAQ (reference sequence). With 0 bases clipped from V and 3 bases from J, the junction kept 7 bases outside the gene matches. Here the CDR3 DNA reads TGTGCCAGCAGCTTAGCGCTAGCGGGTACGTACTACAATGAGCAGTTCTTC. Translating gives CASSLALAGTYYNEQFF. Based on the CDR3 plus reference TRBV7-9 and TRBJ2-1, the full variable domain is DTGVSQNPRHKITKRGQNVTFRCDPISEHNRLYWYRQTLGQGPEFLTYFQNEAQLEKSRLLSDRFSAERPKGSFSTLEIQRTEQGDSAMYLCASSLALAGTYYNEQFFGPGTRLTVL.

This clone was observed a few times. The rearrangement uses TRBV19 and TRBJ1-1, with D possibly TRBD1 on 5 matching bases. From germline, CDR1 is LNHDA and CDR2 SQIVND (reference sequence). CDR3 length equals 13 residues. Between the trimmed V and J ends, which lost 3 bases and 6 bases, there was a span of 11 bases. CDR3 sequence reads: CASSIGGTAEAFF. The CDR3 nucleotides read TGTGCCAGTAGTATCGGGGGTACGGCTGAAGCTTTCTTT.

The CDR3 here is CASSYVGGTEAFF. The CDR3 DNA reads TGTGCCAGTAGTTACGTGGGGGGCACTGAAGCTTTCTTT. The chain links TRBV19 to TRBJ1-1; weak D call: TRBD1 (5 bases). CDR3 length: 13 residues. The V gene lost 5 bases and the J gene lost 4 bases, with 11 bases spanning the gap. Per the germline V gene, CDR1 is LNHDA and CDR2 is SQIVND (reference sequence).

The V gene is TRBV6-4, the J gene TRBJ1-5; 7 bases match TRBD1. CDR3 size: 16 residues. V gave up 9 bases and J gave up 0 bases; unmatched junction bases: 11. Germline values: CDR1 MRHNA, CDR2 SNTAGT. CDR3: CARTGTEIDSNQPQHF. The CDR3 DNA follows: TGTGCCAGAACCGGGACAGAAATCGATAGCAATCAGCCCCAGCATTTT.

This clone was seen many times. This chain connects TRBV30 to TRBJ1-4; D is undetermined. CDR3 length equals 12 residues. V was shortened by 3 bases and J by 8 bases, with 10 bases between the two germline ends. Germline CDR1 reads GTSNPN; CDR2 reads SVGIG (reference sequence). This chain's CDR3 is CAWSQEGEKLFF. Written as DNA, the CDR3 is TGTGCCTGGAGCCAAGAAGGAGAAAAACTGTTTTTT.

V gene TRBV4-2 combines with J gene TRBJ2-7; TRBD2 matches 12 bases. V shed 0 bases and J 5 bases; nucleotides not matched to a gene: 14. This CDR3 is 19 amino acids long. Germline values: CDR1 LGHNA, CDR2 YNFKEQ. CDR3 residues: CASSQEFALAGGVTDEQYF. The CDR3 DNA reads TGTGCCAGCAGCCAAGAGTTCGCACTAGCGGGGGGCGTAACTGACGAGCAGTACTTC.

About this clone itself: One end of the junction does not line up with germline, which may come from a read error. V is TRBV4-1 and J is TRBJ1-4; D might be TRBD1 (5 bases). This CDR3 region has 16 residues. Germline values: CDR1 MGHRA, CDR2 YSYEKL. CDR3 DNA: TGCGCCAGCACCCAAGTCCCACCTGGGGCGGCGGAAAAACTGTTTTTT. This translates into CASTQVPPGAAEKLFF.

The gene calls are TRBV4-2 and TRBJ2-5, with 11 bases lining up with TRBD2. The CDR3 is 17 amino acids. Trimming at V came to 0 bases and at J to 1 base, leaving 4 bases not matched to a gene. Germline CDR1 LGHNA, CDR2 YNFKEQ. CDR3 sequence: CASSQDTSGGLQETQYF. Written as DNA, the CDR3 is TGTGCCAGCAGCCAAGATACTAGCGGGGGTCTCCAAGAGACCCAGTACTTC.

This clone was seen only a few times. V gene TRBV28 combines with J gene TRBJ1-6; TRBD1 is a possible D gene (5 bases). Trimming left V 7 bases short and J 8 bases short, with 18 bases between. Germline V gene lookup returns CDR1 MDHEN and CDR2 SYDVKM. The CDR3 totals 15 residues. Here the CDR3 DNA reads TGTGCCAGCATCTCGACAGTTCTCGGTGATTCACCCCTCCACTTT. Translated: CASISTVLGDSPLHF.

The V gene is TRBV19, the J gene TRBJ1-1; possibly TRBD1 for D (5 bases). V lost 5 bases and J 1 base, leaving 14 bases between the germline ends. The CDR3 contains 15 residues. CDR1 and CDR2 from the germline V gene are LNHDA and SQIVND (reference sequence). The CDR3 region has the DNA TGTGCCAGTAGTCCTCTTTGGGGGACGAACACTGAAGCTTTCTTT. It yields the protein CASSPLWGTNTEAFF.

The V and J genes are TRBV10-3 and TRBJ1-1, with a tentative D call TRBD1 (6 bases). V was trimmed by 0 bases and J by 5 bases, leaving 13 bases between them. The CDR3 covers 15 residues. The germline V gene encodes CDR1 ENHRY and CDR2 SYGVKD. CDR3 nucleotide sequence: TGTGCCATCAGTGAGTCGGCAGGGGCGGTAACTGAAGCTTTCTTT. Protein product: CAISESAGAVTEAFF.

The gene calls are TRBV4-3 and TRBJ1-4; D not resolved. Germline V lookup: CDR1 LGHNA, CDR2 YSLEER. V lost 0 bases and J 0 bases, leaving 5 bases between the germline ends. The CDR3 covers 15 residues. CDR3 coding DNA: TGCGCCAGCAGCCAAGAGTCTCCAACTAATGAAAAACTGTTTTTT. Encoded protein: CASSQESPTNEKLFF.

This clone was detected once. V is TRBV13 and J is TRBJ2-7; 14 bases map to TRBD2. CDR1 and CDR2 (germline): PRHDT, FYEKMQ (reference sequence). The CDR3 covers 15 residues. Trimming took 5 bases from V and 6 from J; bases not matched to a gene: 6. The CDR3 region has the DNA TGTGCCAGCAGCATGACTAGCGGGAGGGAACTCGAGCAGTACTTC. Its protein is CASSMTSGRELEQYF.

The V call is TRBV5-6, the J call TRBJ2-3; no definite D call. CDR1 is SGHDT and CDR2 is YYEEEE in the germline V gene. This CDR3 is 12 amino acids long. Trimming removed 8 bases at V and 2 bases at J, with 9 bases between. For the CDR3, the DNA is TGTGCCAGTGAAGTTTACACAGATACGCAGTATTTT. The encoded protein is CASEVYTDTQYF.

The CDR3 sequence is CASSQVTDQETQYF. The CDR3 coding sequence is TGCGCCAGCAGCCAAGTAACAGACCAAGAGACCCAGTACTTC. The chain employs TRBV4-1 and TRBJ2-5; no clear D gene. Between the trimmed V and J ends, which lost 1 base and 0 bases, there was a span of 6 bases. The CDR3 is 14 amino acids. Germline-derived CDR1 and CDR2 are MGHRA and YSYEKL.

About this clone itself: This sample also contains other DNA sequences that code for the same CDR3. The CDR3, as DNA: TGTGCCAGCAGTTTACAGGGTGGCAATCAGCCCCAGCATTTT. Amino acid sequence: CASSLQGGNQPQHF. J is TRBJ1-5 and V is TRBV27, with D possibly TRBD1 on 5 matching bases. The germline V and J ends were trimmed by 2 bases and 2 bases, with 7 bases remaining between them. The CDR3 is made up of 14 amino acids. Germline V gene lookup returns CDR1 MNHEY and CDR2 SMNVEV (reference sequence).